This T cell receptor (beta chain) was recovered during a study of glioma-infiltrating T cells. Study at large: Dexamethasone exposure before glioma surgery was limited to six or fewer days. Overall study results and limits: Above-expected tissue-blood divergence occurred in all gliomas, most in low-grade ones. Signature shared blood CDR3 motifs were enriched in low-divergence and depleted in high-divergence patients.

TCR alpha and beta CDR3 regions were amplified from RNA using iRepertoire nested multiplex PCR. TCRdb reprocessed the multiplex PCR reads with MiXCR, giving one entry per CDR3 protein. The repertoire includes about 380,000 distinct CDR3 sequences, 41% of them detected once, and 12% sits in the top ten. Only a few counts were recorded for this clonotype. The antigen remains undetermined. Germline V lookup: CDR1 LNHDA, CDR2 SQIVND (reference sequence). Trimming cost V 5 bases and J 5 bases, with 11 bases left between them. This CDR3 contains 13 residues. This rearrangement joins TRBV19 to TRBJ2-3, with D uncertain. The clonotype originates from a human donor with low-grade glioma or glioblastoma, undergoing nonglioma brain surgery, or in good health (not recorded which). Sequenced input: glioma tissue, nonneoplastic brain tissue, or PBMCs (not recorded which). CDR3 bases: TGTGCCAGTAGTTGGTCGTCAATAGATACGCAGTATTTT. Residues: CASSWSSIDTQYF. The full variable domain, with the rest looked up from reference TRBV19 and TRBJ2-3, is DGGITQSPKYLFRKEGQNVTLSCEQNLNHDAMYWYRQDPGQGLRLIYYSQIVNDFQKGDIAEGYSVSREKKESFPLTVTSAQKNPTAFYLCASSWSSIDTQYFGPGTRLTVL.